Listed below are T cell receptor beta chains from one sample, sequenced in a study of T-cell reconstitution after alpha-beta-depleted transplantation in children. From the PCR reads, TCRdb called clonotypes with MiXCR, one entry per CDR3 protein. The sample includes some 150,000 distinct CDR3 sequences, 7.5% to 9% of them seen just once. Here the sequenced sample was PBMCs, mostly from graft donor cells, taken 180 days after TCRalphabeta/CD19-depleted stem cell transplant. The source is a female patient aged 2 to 10 who had a stem cell transplant for congenital amegakaryocytic thrombocytopenia, so the T cells may come from the graft donor. The CDR3 runs from the conserved cysteine through the conserved F or W. A D gene is named only where the DNA matches it firmly. Some rows mark clone size as missing; the rest say once, few, many or name a class of expanded clone.

TRBV9	TRBJ2-3	many	.	CASSVKGTDTQYF	TGTGCCAGCAGCGTCAAGGGCACAGATACGCAGTATTTT
TRBV12-3/TRBV12-4	TRBJ2-3	.	TRBD2	CASSRKGLAPLDFTDTQYF	TGTGCCAGCAGCCGGAAGGGACTAGCGCCATTAGACTTCACAGATACGCAGTATTTT
TRBV12-3/TRBV12-4	TRBJ2-2	many	TRBD1	CASSLGSPGGGELFF	TGTGCCAGCAGTTTAGGATCCCCAGGGGGCGGGGAGCTGTTTTTT
TRBV6-5	TRBJ1-3	many	.	CASSYRRPSGNTIYF	TGTGCCAGCAGTTACAGGCGGCCCTCTGGAAACACCATATATTTT
TRBV28	TRBJ2-3	.	.	CASSFGGRYTDTQYF	TGTGCCAGCAGTTTTGGGGGGAGGTACACAGATACGCAGTATTTT
TRBV5-1	TRBJ1-1	few	.	CASSLRRDGPLNTEAFF	TGCGCCAGCAGCTTGAGAAGGGACGGACCTTTGAACACTGAAGCTTTCTTT
TRBV13	TRBJ1-5	many	.	CASSLHNQPQHF	TGTGCCAGCAGCTTACATAATCAGCCCCAGCATTTT
TRBV14	TRBJ2-1	.	.	CASSQGRDNEQFF	TGTGCCAGCAGCCAAGGCAGAGACAATGAGCAGTTCTTC
TRBV27	TRBJ2-2	many	.	CASSPMGTGELFF	TGTGCCAGCTCACCCATGGGCACCGGGGAGCTGTTTTTT
TRBV5-1	TRBJ2-1	.	TRBD1	CASSLGGGQGYNEQFF	TGCGCCAGCAGCTTGGGGGGGGGACAGGGCTACAATGAGCAGTTCTTC
TRBV5-1	TRBJ2-2	many	.	CASSLAKYDRNTGELFF	TGCGCCAGCAGCTTGGCCAAGTATGACAGGAACACCGGGGAGCTGTTTTTT
TRBV5-5	TRBJ2-3	many	.	CASSLGAPGGIDTQYF	TGTGCCAGCAGCTTGGGAGCCCCGGGTGGAATAGATACGCAGTATTTT
TRBV12-3/TRBV12-4	TRBJ2-5	.	.	CASSAGRKETQYF	TGTGCCAGCAGTGCGGGAAGAAAAGAGACCCAGTACTTC
TRBV29-1	TRBJ1-2	many	.	CSVEKGRAYGYTF	TGCAGCGTTGAAAAGGGCAGGGCCTATGGCTACACCTTC
TRBV6-6	TRBJ2-2	few	.	CASSVGQAGELFF	TGTGCCAGCAGCGTCGGTCAGGCCGGGGAGCTGTTTTTT
TRBV28	TRBJ1-5	many	.	CASTRSGINQPQHF	TGTGCCAGCACTCGTTCAGGGATCAATCAGCCCCAGCATTTT
TRBV11-3	TRBJ2-2	.	TRBD2	CASSARTSGRAGELFF	TGTGCCAGCAGCGCTCGGACTAGCGGGAGAGCCGGGGAGCTGTTTTTT
TRBV2	TRBJ1-3	.	.	CASGGVGNTIYF	TGTGCCAGCGGCGGGGTCGGAAACACCATATATTTT
TRBV6-2/TRBV6-3	TRBJ1-5	many	.	CASSFSTYQPQHF	TGTGCCAGCAGTTTCTCTACCTATCAGCCCCAGCATTTT
TRBV20-1	TRBJ2-7	few	.	CSASRDAHPYEQYF	TGCAGTGCTAGCCGGGACGCCCATCCCTACGAGCAGTACTTC
TRBV28	TRBJ2-7	many	.	CAVGGVTYEQYF	TGTGCCGTCGGGGGCGTCACCTACGAGCAGTACTTC
TRBV12-3/TRBV12-4	TRBJ1-1	few	.	CASSFVQSNTEAFF	TGTGCCAGCAGTTTCGTTCAGAGCAACACTGAAGCTTTCTTT
TRBV6-2/TRBV6-3	TRBJ2-1	many	TRBD1	CASRTGFYNEQFF	TGTGCCAGCAGGACAGGGTTCTACAATGAGCAGTTCTTC
TRBV5-1	TRBJ2-2	many	.	CASSLGLGATGELFF	TGCGCCAGCAGCTTGGGGCTGGGGGCGACCGGGGAGCTGTTTTTT
TRBV5-1	TRBJ2-5	many	.	CASSLVGEETQYF	TGCGCCAGCAGCTTGGTAGGGGAAGAGACCCAGTACTTC
TRBV6-5	TRBJ2-2	many	TRBD1	CASRDRGNTGELFF	TGTGCCAGCCGGGACAGGGGGAACACCGGGGAGCTGTTTTTT
TRBV5-1	TRBJ1-4	many	.	CASSFNSSTATNEKLFF	TGCGCCAGCAGCTTCAATTCTTCCACTGCAACTAATGAAAAACTGTTTTTT
TRBV7-2	TRBJ2-7	few	.	CASSSGSAGYEQYF	TGTGCCAGCAGCTCCGGGTCCGCCGGTTACGAGCAGTACTTC
TRBV24-1	TRBJ2-3	many	.	CATSDLPGGTDTQYF	TGTGCCACCAGTGATTTACCGGGGGGCACAGATACGCAGTATTTT
TRBV28	TRBJ2-3	many	.	CASKEAGPSTDTQYF	TGTGCCAGCAAGGAGGCGGGGCCGAGCACAGATACGCAGTATTTT
TRBV5-1	TRBJ2-1	many	TRBD1	CASSPRTGSVDEQFF	TGCGCCAGCAGCCCAAGGACAGGGAGTGTCGATGAGCAGTTCTTC
TRBV28	TRBJ1-5	many	.	CASSLVQSNQPQHF	TGTGCCAGCAGTTTAGTTCAGAGCAATCAGCCCCAGCATTTT
TRBV12-3/TRBV12-4	TRBJ1-1	many	.	CASSLWENTEAFF	TGTGCCAGCAGTTTATGGGAAAACACTGAAGCTTTCTTT
TRBV28	TRBJ2-3	many	.	CASSWLGPDTQYF	TGTGCCAGCAGTTGGCTAGGACCAGATACGCAGTATTTT
TRBV5-6	TRBJ2-1	medium-sized	TRBD1	CASSRGRHVKYNEQFF	TGTGCCAGCAGTAGGGGGCGGCACGTTAAGTACAATGAGCAGTTCTTC
TRBV20-1	TRBJ2-3	.	.	CSARNRGYSGTDTQYF	TGCAGTGCTAGAAACCGGGGCTATTCCGGCACAGATACGCAGTATTTT
TRBV6-1	TRBJ2-1	many	.	CASSRSGGAWNEQFF	TGTGCCAGCAGTCGCTCTGGGGGGGCCTGGAATGAGCAGTTCTTC
TRBV28	TRBJ2-3	many	.	CASSFPLLGVPSTDTQYF	TGTGCCAGCAGTTTCCCTCTGTTGGGGGTTCCTAGCACAGATACGCAGTATTTT
TRBV11-2	TRBJ2-4	few	TRBD2	CASSSGTSENIQYF	TGTGCCAGCAGTTCCGGGACTAGCGAAAACATTCAGTACTTC
TRBV30	TRBJ2-7	many	.	CAWSVLNGGLEQYF	TGTGCCTGGAGTGTTCTGAACGGAGGGCTTGAGCAGTACTTC
TRBV7-3	TRBJ2-7	.	TRBD2	CACRGRRGQGTSGSYEQYF	TGTGCCTGCAGGGGGCGGAGGGGACAGGGGACTAGCGGGAGCTACGAGCAGTACTTC
TRBV11-3	TRBJ2-2	.	.	CASSLGGRQLNTGELFF	TGTGCCAGCAGCTTAGGCGGCAGACAATTAAACACCGGGGAGCTGTTTTTT
TRBV5-1	TRBJ1-4	many	.	CASSYLQDEKLFF	TGCGCCAGCAGCTACTTACAGGATGAAAAACTGTTTTTT
TRBV7-8	TRBJ2-7	many	.	CASSSQSAGISEQYF	TGTGCCAGCAGCTCCCAGTCGGCGGGGATAAGCGAGCAGTACTTC
TRBV6-5	TRBJ2-1	many	.	CASSYSPNNEQFF	TGTGCCAGCAGTTACTCGCCCAACAATGAGCAGTTCTTC
TRBV5-1	TRBJ2-2	many	TRBD2	CASSFSGQNTGELFF	TGCGCCAGCAGCTTTAGCGGGCAGAACACCGGGGAGCTGTTTTTT
TRBV7-3	TRBJ2-1	.	.	CASSSPDSLNEQFF	TGTGCCAGCAGCAGCCCAGACAGCTTAAATGAGCAGTTCTTC
TRBV5-1	TRBJ2-4	many	.	CASSLVGGEGNIQYF	TGCGCCAGCAGCTTGGTGGGCGGGGAAGGAAACATTCAGTACTTC
TRBV12-3/TRBV12-4	TRBJ2-2	many	.	CASTLGHTNTGELFF	TGTGCCAGCACCTTGGGACACACGAACACCGGGGAGCTGTTTTTT